A selection of T cell receptor beta chains follows, all from one sample in a study of naive and memory T cell subsets. TCRdb used MiXCR to reprocess the UMI-ligation and nested PCR reads, holding one entry per CDR3 protein. The top ten hold around 0.097% of the sample, which has 150,000 or so distinct CDR3 sequences, over 20% seen once. Sequenced input: naive CD4+ T cells from blood. The receptor source for this set is a human donor in good health. Both conserved end residues are part of each CDR3. Each record gives: CDR3 protein, V gene.

CDR3 protein: CASSLANPTGFYEQYF
V gene: TRBV7-9

CDR3 protein: CSVEIMAADTQYF
V gene: TRBV29-1

CDR3 protein: CSARKVQGASNQPQHF
V gene: TRBV20-1

CDR3 protein: CASTILAGGPGTGELFF
V gene: TRBV7-6

CDR3 protein: CASSVGRDYEQYF
V gene: TRBV6-1

CDR3 protein: CASSLNNPYEQYF
V gene: TRBV28

CDR3 protein: CASSERWLAVNEQFF
V gene: TRBV2

CDR3 protein: CSGSTGFGGGNTIYF
V gene: TRBV29-1

CDR3 protein: CSARETVQQFF
V gene: TRBV20-1

CDR3 protein: CAWSVSLRSSYNEQFF
V gene: TRBV30

CDR3 protein: CASSPRDSSTGELFF
V gene: TRBV4-2

CDR3 protein: CASSLDHPDTQYF
V gene: TRBV11-2

CDR3 protein: CASSQGWRDTQYF
V gene: TRBV4-1

CDR3 protein: CASSRRGDPGYEQYF
V gene: TRBV3-1

CDR3 protein: CASSTGTGLGVYEQYF
V gene: TRBV6-2/TRBV6-3

CDR3 protein: CASRRTGRSGNTIYF
V gene: TRBV5-6

CDR3 protein: CSVEGPKSYNEQFF
V gene: TRBV29-1

CDR3 protein: CSATLAGVGETQYF
V gene: TRBV29-1

CDR3 protein: CASSFSSQTSYNEQFF
V gene: TRBV12-3/TRBV12-4

CDR3 protein: CAWDSGANVLTF
V gene: TRBV30

CDR3 protein: CASSSGHEAFF
V gene: TRBV7-9

CDR3 protein: CASSPLTAGIYNEQFF
V gene: TRBV18

CDR3 protein: CASSVTSGSGELFF
V gene: TRBV6-1

CDR3 protein: CSASPDRKYIQYF
V gene: TRBV20-1

CDR3 protein: CASSLVVTVPTYEQYF
V gene: TRBV7-2

CDR3 protein: CASSEQGRPYEQYF
V gene: TRBV25-1

CDR3 protein: CASSLDGPTDTQYF
V gene: TRBV7-8

CDR3 protein: CSAGTSGSLGFF
V gene: TRBV29-1

CDR3 protein: CASSPRTGLETQYF
V gene: TRBV28

CDR3 protein: CSASKTGTEFPYNEQFF
V gene: TRBV20-1

CDR3 protein: CASSPRRRRQETQYF
V gene: TRBV12-3/TRBV12-4

CDR3 protein: CASSSGWATNEKLFF
V gene: TRBV4-1

CDR3 protein: CASRLDSTHMNTEAFF
V gene: TRBV2